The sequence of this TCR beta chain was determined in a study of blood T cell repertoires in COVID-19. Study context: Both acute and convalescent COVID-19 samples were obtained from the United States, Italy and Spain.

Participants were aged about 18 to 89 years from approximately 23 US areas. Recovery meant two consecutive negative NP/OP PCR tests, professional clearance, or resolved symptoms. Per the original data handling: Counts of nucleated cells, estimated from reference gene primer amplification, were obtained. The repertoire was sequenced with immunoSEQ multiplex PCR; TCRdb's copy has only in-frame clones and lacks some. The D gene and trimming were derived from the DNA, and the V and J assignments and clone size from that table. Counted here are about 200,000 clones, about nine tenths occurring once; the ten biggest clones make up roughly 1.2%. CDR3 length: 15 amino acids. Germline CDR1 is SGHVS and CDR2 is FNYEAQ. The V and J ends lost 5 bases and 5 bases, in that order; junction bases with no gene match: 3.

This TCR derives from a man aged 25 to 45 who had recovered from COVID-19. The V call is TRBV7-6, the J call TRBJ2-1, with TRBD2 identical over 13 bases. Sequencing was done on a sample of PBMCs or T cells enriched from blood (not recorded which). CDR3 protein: CASSLGTSGNNEQFF. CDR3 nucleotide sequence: TGTGCCAGCAGCCTCGGGACTAGCGGGAACAATGAGCAGTTCTTC.